The T cell receptor beta chain under discussion was sequenced for a study of shared clonotypes between healthy human individuals. The genomic DNA of each subset was split evenly across several immunoSEQ plates. Some clones are missing from TCRdb's copy, which holds only in-frame ones; the method was immunoSEQ multiplex PCR. The table lists just under 350,000 clones, more than 60% of them singletons. The donor population consisted of healthy HIV-negative adults with no recent acute infections or vaccinations. CD45RA+ naive and CD45RA-negative memory subsets were separated from CD4+ cells. The length of the CDR3 is 11 residues. Germline V gives CDR1 SGHDT, CDR2 YYEEEE. V was pared by 3 bases and J by 1 base, with 1 base between. This clone was recorded a few times.

Sequenced sample: memory CD4+ T cells sorted from blood. As for subset: CD45RA-negative fraction. The receptor was derived from a man under 40 in good health. The chain has TRBV5-6 and TRBJ2-5; D is ambiguous. The CDR3, as DNA: TGTGCCAGCAGCTCCCAAGAGACCCAGTACTTC. Amino acids: CASSSQETQYF.